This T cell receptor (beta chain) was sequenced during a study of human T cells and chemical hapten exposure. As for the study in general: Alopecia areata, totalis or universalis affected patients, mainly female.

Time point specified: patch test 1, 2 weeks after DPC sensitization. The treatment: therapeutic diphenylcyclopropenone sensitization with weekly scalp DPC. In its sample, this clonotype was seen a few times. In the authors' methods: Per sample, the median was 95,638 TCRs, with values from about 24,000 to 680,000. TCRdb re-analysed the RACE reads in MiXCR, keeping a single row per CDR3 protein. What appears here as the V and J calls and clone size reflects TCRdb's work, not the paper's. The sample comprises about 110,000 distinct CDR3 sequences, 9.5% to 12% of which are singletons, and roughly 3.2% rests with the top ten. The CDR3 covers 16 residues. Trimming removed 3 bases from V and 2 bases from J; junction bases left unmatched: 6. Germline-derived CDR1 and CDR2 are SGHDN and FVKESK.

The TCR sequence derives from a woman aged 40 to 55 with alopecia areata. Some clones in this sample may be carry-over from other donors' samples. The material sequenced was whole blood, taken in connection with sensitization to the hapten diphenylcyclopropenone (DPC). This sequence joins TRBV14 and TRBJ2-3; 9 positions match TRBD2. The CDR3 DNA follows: TGTGCCAGCAGCCAGGAAAGCGGGAGGCCCACAGATACGCAGTATTTT. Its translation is CASSQESGRPTDTQYF.